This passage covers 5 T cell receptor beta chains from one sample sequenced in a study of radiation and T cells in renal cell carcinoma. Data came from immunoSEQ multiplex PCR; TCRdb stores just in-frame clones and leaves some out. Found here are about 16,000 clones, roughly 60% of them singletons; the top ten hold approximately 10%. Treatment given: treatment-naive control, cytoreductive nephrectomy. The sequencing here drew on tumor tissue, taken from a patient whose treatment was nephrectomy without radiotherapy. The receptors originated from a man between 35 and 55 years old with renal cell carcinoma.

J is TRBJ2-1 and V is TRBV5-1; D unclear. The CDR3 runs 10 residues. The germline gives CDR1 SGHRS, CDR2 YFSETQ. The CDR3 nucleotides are TGCGCAAGGACCCACAATGAGCAGTTCTTC. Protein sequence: CARTHNEQFF.

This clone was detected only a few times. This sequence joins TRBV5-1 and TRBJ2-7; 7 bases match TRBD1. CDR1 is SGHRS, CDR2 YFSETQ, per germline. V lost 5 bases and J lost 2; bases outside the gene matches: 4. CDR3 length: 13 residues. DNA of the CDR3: TGCGCCAGCAGGGACAGGTCTGCCTACGAGCAGTACTTC. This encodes CASRDRSAYEQYF.

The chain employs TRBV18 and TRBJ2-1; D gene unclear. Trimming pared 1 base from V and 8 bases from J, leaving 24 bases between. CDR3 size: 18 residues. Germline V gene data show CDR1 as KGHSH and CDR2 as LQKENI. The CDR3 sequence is CASSPRPAERSTPHEQFF. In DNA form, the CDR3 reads TGTGCCAGCTCACCACGGCCCGCGGAGCGTTCCACACCACATGAGCAGTTCTTC.

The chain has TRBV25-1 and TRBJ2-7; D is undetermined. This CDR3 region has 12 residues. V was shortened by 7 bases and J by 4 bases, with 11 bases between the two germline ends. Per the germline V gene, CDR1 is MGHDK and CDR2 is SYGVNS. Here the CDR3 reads CASMGGTYEQYF. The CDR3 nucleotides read TGTGCCAGCATGGGCGGAACATACGAGCAGTACTTC.

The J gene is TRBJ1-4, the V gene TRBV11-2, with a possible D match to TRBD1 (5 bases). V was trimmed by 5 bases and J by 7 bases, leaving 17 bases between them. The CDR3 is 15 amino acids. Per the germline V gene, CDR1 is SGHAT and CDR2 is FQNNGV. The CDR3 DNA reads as TGTGCCAGCAGCGTCTGGGGGAGAGAGGGTGAAAAACTGTTTTTT. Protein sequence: CASSVWGREGEKLFF.